This TCR beta chain was retrieved from a study of T cells after yellow fever vaccination. Background on the study: Preparing low-cell-number fractions relied on SMART-Seq v4 Ultra Low Input.

This clonotype turned up a few times. Its antigen is currently unknown. UMIs and a universal primer site were added when TCR cDNA was made by 5'RACE template switching. TCRdb called the 5' RACE reads again in MiXCR, with one record for every CDR3 protein. The table lists approximately 180,000 distinct CDR3 sequences, approximately 6.2% of them singletons. Study-wide points: Post-booster reappearance was seen for most primary-vaccination clones (roughly 96% CD4, 80% to 90% CD8). It was a weaker secondary response, yet one that peaked faster, at day 5 versus 15.

V was pared by 4 bases and J by 1 base, with 14 bases between. The CDR3 consists of 15 residues. The V gene's germline CDR1 is SGHRS and CDR2 YFSETQ. V is TRBV5-1 and J is TRBJ1-1; D gene unclear. The sequence came from a man between 18 and 29 years old who received the YFV17D yellow fever vaccine. Sequenced material: CD4+ T cells sorted from PBMCs, taken on the day of the first yellow fever vaccination. The DNA of the CDR3 is TGCGCCAGCAGCCCGGGCGGAGAGTGGAACACTGAAGCTTTCTTT. Encoded protein: CASSPGGEWNTEAFF.